This note documents a single T cell receptor (beta chain) sequence. Its specificity is unknown. Time point denoted: healthy volunteer bleed at 2 weeks. The starting material, unfractionated whole blood, was used for total RNA extraction. Trimming took 0 bases from V and 0 from J; bases not matched to a gene: 8. The germline V gene encodes CDR1 SGHDN and CDR2 FVKESK. CDR3 size: 18 residues. This entry comes from a study of human T cells and chemical hapten exposure. Study summary: TCR yield per sample varied, mainly due to pooled library volumes. Overall study findings and caveats: High-frequency TCRs, those above 1 in 1000, stayed the same after DPC sensitization.

Separate cDNA molecules received unique molecular identifiers, which the library attached to them. Original analysis: Ranging from roughly 20,000 to 750,000, TCR counts per sample had a median value of approximately 97,000. TCRdb analysed the RACE reads with MiXCR anew, one entry per CDR3 protein. It is TCRdb's table, rather than the study itself, that gives the V and J calls and clone size. The sample holds about 130,000 distinct CDR3 sequences, more than 7.5% seen once. This chain links TRBV14 with TRBJ2-5; 9 bases agree with TRBD2. Sequencing input: whole blood. The sequence came from a male donor in good health. Some clones in this sample may be carry-over from other donors' samples. The CDR3 reads CASSQDEASGVYQETQYF. The CDR3 bases are TGTGCCAGCAGCCAAGATGAGGCTAGCGGGGTATACCAAGAGACCCAGTACTTC. The whole variable domain, remainder taken from reference TRBV14 and TRBJ2-5, is EAGVTQFPSHSVIEKGQTVTLRCDPISGHDNLYWYRRVMGKEIKFLLHFVKESKQDESGMPNNRFLAERTGGTYSTLKVQPAELEDSGVYFCASSQDEASGVYQETQYFGPGTRLLVL.